This TCR beta chain comes out of a study of identical twins. CDR3 length: 11 residues. The germline CDR1 and CDR2 sequences are DFQATT and SNEGSKA (reference sequence). Trimming removed 8 bases from V and 4 bases from J, with 12 bases in between. Overall study results and limits: Twin sharing of out-of-frame TCR alpha was underestimated by models in monozygotic pairs. Out-of-frame alpha sequences common to twins exhibited a surplus of low generation probability.

MiXCR was run by TCRdb on the 5' RACE reads, yielding one entry per CDR3 protein. Here the sample spans about 470,000 distinct CDR3 sequences, less than 25% being singletons. This clonotype occurred a few times. Its specificity is not known. These data are also associated with another study on T cells expressing NK-cell markers.

The TCR originated in a woman under 30 in good health. The chain recombines TRBV20-1 with TRBJ2-7; D is ambiguous. The material sequenced was CD4+ T cells sorted from blood. CDR3 sequence: CSTLRNYEQYF. The DNA for the CDR3 is TGCAGTACTTTGAGGAATTACGAGCAGTACTTC.